This T cell receptor (beta chain) came from a study of cytomegalovirus exposure and HLA in healthy donors. Some clones are missing from TCRdb's copy, which holds only in-frame ones; the method was immunoSEQ multiplex PCR. The profile shows around 110,000 clones, about 87% of them singletons. Trimming took 5 bases from V and 2 from J, leaving 14 bases between them. From germline, CDR1 is SGHAT and CDR2 FQNNGV. The CDR3 covers 15 residues. The sequenced sample consisted of PBMCs. This receptor was obtained from a woman aged 18-30 years in good health and CMV-seropositive. The chain joins TRBV11-2 to TRBJ2-3, with a possible D match to TRBD1 (6 bases). The CDR3 region has the DNA TGTGCCAGCAGCCCCAGGGGTGGGATCACAGATACGCAGTATTTT. As protein: CASSPRGGITDTQYF.